The 8 T cell receptor beta chains reported below all come from one sample, sequenced in a study of identical twins. TCRdb analysed the 5' RACE reads with MiXCR anew, one entry per CDR3 protein. Seen here are approximately 700,000 distinct CDR3 sequences, 15% to 20% observed once, and the top ten hold about an eighth. These data also featured in a second study, about T cells expressing NK-cell markers.

Source material: PBMCs. These receptors originate from a woman aged 18 to 35 in good health.

The chain joins TRBV4-1 to TRBJ2-5, with 8 positions matching TRBD2. V was clipped by 1 base and J by 3 bases; unmatched bases: 13. The CDR3 covers 18 residues. Germline loops: CDR1 MGHRA, CDR2 YSYEKL. As DNA, the CDR3 is TGCGCCAGCAGCCAAGGGTACTCCATAGCGGGGATCGAAGAGACCCAGTACTTC. Translated: CASSQGYSIAGIEETQYF.

V is TRBV6-5 and J is TRBJ2-6; D remains ambiguous. In germline, CDR1 is MNHEY, CDR2 SVGAGI. The CDR3 runs to 16 residues. Trimming cost V 2 bases and J 0 bases, with 8 bases left between them. The CDR3 loop reads CASSYGISSGANVLTF. In DNA form, the CDR3 reads TGTGCCAGCAGTTACGGGATTAGCTCTGGGGCCAACGTCCTGACTTTC.

V and J are TRBV27 and TRBJ2-3; possible D gene TRBD2, 7 bases. The germline gives CDR1 MNHEY, CDR2 SMNVEV (reference sequence). The CDR3 extends over 15 amino acids. Trimming removed 3 bases from V and 2 bases from J, with 12 bases in between. The CDR3 DNA reads as TGTGCCAGCAGTTTTGGTCGGGGGGCCACAGATACGCAGTATTTT. Translation: CASSFGRGATDTQYF.

The V call is TRBV20-1, the J call TRBJ2-4, with D perhaps TRBD1 (5 bases). The V end was cut by 6 bases, the J end by 7 bases, with 16 bases between. CDR3 length: 13 amino acids. Germline CDR1 reads DFQATT; CDR2 reads SNEGSKA (reference sequence). CDR3 bases: TGCAGTGCCAGGGCAATACTAATCAACATTCAGTACTTC. It encodes CSARAILINIQYF.

This clonotype was observed a few times. The chain links TRBV7-6 to TRBJ1-1; TRBD1 agrees at 9 bases. Germline V gene data show CDR1 as SGHVS and CDR2 as FNYEAQ. V gave up 2 bases and J gave up 5 bases; unmatched junction bases: 6. The CDR3 consists of 15 residues. For the CDR3, the DNA is TGTGCCAGCAGCTTATCGGGACAGGGCGGGACTGAAGCTTTCTTT. Its protein is CASSLSGQGGTEAFF.

This clonotype was detected many times. The genes are TRBV12-3 or TRBV12-4 and TRBJ2-5, with TRBD2 matching 11 bases. Trimming cost V 4 bases and J 5 bases; bases outside gene matches: 6. This CDR3 has 15 amino acids. CDR3 amino acids: CASSSTSGSRETQYF. In DNA form, the CDR3 reads TGTGCCAGCAGTTCCACTAGCGGGAGTAGGGAGACCCAGTACTTC.

The chain recombines TRBV5-5 with TRBJ1-4; D is undetermined. The germline V gene has CDR1 SGHKS and CDR2 YYEKEE (reference sequence). Trimming cost V 0 bases and J 0 bases, with 12 bases left between them. The length of the CDR3 is 17 residues. The CDR3 DNA reads as TGTGCCAGCAGCTTGGTCGAGGGAATGTCAACTAATGAAAAACTGTTTTTT. As protein: CASSLVEGMSTNEKLFF.

This clonotype has more than one count but fewer than ten. The chain joins TRBV5-1 to TRBJ2-2; 11 positions agree with TRBD2. This CDR3 contains 15 residues. Germline CDR1 and CDR2: SGHRS and YFSETQ. With 4 bases clipped from V and 4 bases from J, the junction kept 3 bases outside the gene matches. CDR3 DNA sequence: TGCGCCAGCAGCGCTAGCGGGGGGCTCACCGGGGAGCTGTTTTTT. It codes for CASSASGGLTGELFF.